The rows below give T cell receptor beta chains drawn from one sample of a study of human T cells and chemical hapten exposure. A single record per CDR3 protein comes from TCRdb applying MiXCR to the RACE reads. The data show under 45,000 distinct CDR3 sequences, roughly 5.4% seen once. The sequenced material came from whole blood. The origin of the receptors is a human donor in good health. Some clones in this sample may be carry-over from other donors' samples. Both conserved end residues are part of each CDR3. Fields, in order: CDR3 length, clone size, D gene, J gene, V gene, CDR3 DNA, CDR3 protein. The D gene is left open where the match is weak. Rows give clone size only sometimes, using once, few, many, or a class for an expanded clone.

CDR3 length: 14; clone size: few; D gene: TRBD1; J gene: TRBJ1-1; V gene: TRBV20-1; CDR3 DNA: TGCAGTGCTAGAGAGGACAGGGGTAAGGCTGAAGCTTTCTTT; CDR3 protein: CSAREDRGKAEAFF
CDR3 length: 16; clone size: many; D gene: -; J gene: TRBJ2-3; V gene: TRBV3-1; CDR3 DNA: TGTGCCAGCAGCCAAGCTAGCGCCGGGAGTACAGATACGCAGTATTTT; CDR3 protein: CASSQASAGSTDTQYF
CDR3 length: 14; clone size: many; D gene: -; J gene: TRBJ1-2; V gene: TRBV20-1; CDR3 DNA: TGCAGTGCTGCGAACAGGGAAGTCATCGATGGCTACACCTTC; CDR3 protein: CSAANREVIDGYTF
CDR3 length: 12; clone size: many; D gene: TRBD1; J gene: TRBJ1-1; V gene: TRBV30; CDR3 DNA: TGTGCCTGGTCGGACAGGTTTACTGAAGCTTTCTTT; CDR3 protein: CAWSDRFTEAFF
CDR3 length: 12; clone size: many; D gene: -; J gene: TRBJ1-1; V gene: TRBV29-1; CDR3 DNA: TGCAGCGCTCGATCGACCAACACTGAAGCTTTCTTT; CDR3 protein: CSARSTNTEAFF
CDR3 length: 14; clone size: many; D gene: TRBD1; J gene: TRBJ1-1; V gene: TRBV6-2/TRBV6-3; CDR3 DNA: TGTGCCAGCAGCTTAACGACAGGGACCACTGAAGCTTTCTTT; CDR3 protein: CASSLTTGTTEAFF
CDR3 length: 16; clone size: many; D gene: TRBD1; J gene: TRBJ1-6; V gene: TRBV6-1; CDR3 DNA: TGTGCCAGCAGTGATTCGACAGGGCGGCCCAATTCACCCCTCCACTTT; CDR3 protein: CASSDSTGRPNSPLHF
CDR3 length: 13; clone size: many; D gene: -; J gene: TRBJ1-5; V gene: TRBV15; CDR3 DNA: TGTGCCACCAGCAGAGGGGGGAATCAGCCCCAGCATTTT; CDR3 protein: CATSRGGNQPQHF
CDR3 length: 14; clone size: many; D gene: -; J gene: TRBJ2-3; V gene: TRBV24-1; CDR3 DNA: TGTGCCACCAGTGATGAATGGACCCTGGGCGCGCAGTATTTT; CDR3 protein: CATSDEWTLGAQYF
CDR3 length: 14; clone size: many; D gene: -; J gene: TRBJ2-2; V gene: TRBV2; CDR3 DNA: TGTGCCAGCAAGGAGGCCATTCACACCGGGGAGCTGTTTTTT; CDR3 protein: CASKEAIHTGELFF
CDR3 length: 19; clone size: few; D gene: TRBD1; J gene: TRBJ1-2; V gene: TRBV4-1; CDR3 DNA: TGCGCCAGCAGCCAAGAGGGTCCGCGACAGGGGCTACGAGTGGATGGCTACACCTTC; CDR3 protein: CASSQEGPRQGLRVDGYTF
CDR3 length: 14; clone size: -; D gene: -; J gene: TRBJ2-7; V gene: TRBV28; CDR3 DNA: TGTGCCAGCAGTTCTGGGTCGGGAGACTACGAGCAGTACTTC; CDR3 protein: CASSSGSGDYEQYF
CDR3 length: 14; clone size: many; D gene: -; J gene: TRBJ1-1; V gene: TRBV28; CDR3 DNA: TGTGCCAGCAGTTTTTGGGCAGGAACTGCTGAAGCTTTCTTT; CDR3 protein: CASSFWAGTAEAFF
CDR3 length: 16; clone size: many; D gene: TRBD2; J gene: TRBJ2-1; V gene: TRBV20-1; CDR3 DNA: TGCAGTGCTAGAGTTAGTAGCGGGAGGTCTTACAATGAGCAGTTCTTC; CDR3 protein: CSARVSSGRSYNEQFF
CDR3 length: 16; clone size: many; D gene: TRBD1; J gene: TRBJ1-1; V gene: TRBV7-2; CDR3 DNA: TGTGCCAGCAGTTTTACAGGGGGCGGGTTGTACACTGAAGCTTTCTTT; CDR3 protein: CASSFTGGGLYTEAFF
CDR3 length: 14; clone size: many; D gene: -; J gene: TRBJ1-1; V gene: TRBV7-2; CDR3 DNA: TGTGCCAGCAGCTTAAGAAGGCTGAACACTGAAGCTTTCTTT; CDR3 protein: CASSLRRLNTEAFF
CDR3 length: 13; clone size: many; D gene: -; J gene: TRBJ2-7; V gene: TRBV29-1; CDR3 DNA: TGCAGCGTTGGGCAGGGGATGGGGTACGAGCAGTACTTC; CDR3 protein: CSVGQGMGYEQYF
CDR3 length: 14; clone size: few; D gene: -; J gene: TRBJ2-1; V gene: TRBV3-1; CDR3 DNA: TGTGCCAGCAGCCAGTGGGACTCCTACAATGAGCAGTTCTTC; CDR3 protein: CASSQWDSYNEQFF
CDR3 length: 13; clone size: many; D gene: -; J gene: TRBJ2-3; V gene: TRBV28; CDR3 DNA: TGTGCCAGCAAGGCCCAAGTATTAGATACGCAGTATTTT; CDR3 protein: CASKAQVLDTQYF
CDR3 length: 15; clone size: -; D gene: -; J gene: TRBJ1-6; V gene: TRBV20-1; CDR3 DNA: TGCAGTGCTAGTTTTCAGAGCTCCTATAATTCACCCCTCCACTTT; CDR3 protein: CSASFQSSYNSPLHF
CDR3 length: 13; clone size: many; D gene: -; J gene: TRBJ1-1; V gene: TRBV6-1; CDR3 DNA: TGTGCCAGCAATTTCGGGGGGAACACTGAAGCTTTCTTT; CDR3 protein: CASNFGGNTEAFF
CDR3 length: 12; clone size: many; D gene: TRBD2; J gene: TRBJ2-3; V gene: TRBV5-6; CDR3 DNA: TGTGCCAGCAGCTCGGGACTACCTACGCAGTATTTT; CDR3 protein: CASSSGLPTQYF
CDR3 length: 15; clone size: few; D gene: TRBD2; J gene: TRBJ2-7; V gene: TRBV28; CDR3 DNA: TGTGCCAGCAGTCCCGCCGGGGGGGAGGTTTATGAGCAGTACTTC; CDR3 protein: CASSPAGGEVYEQYF
CDR3 length: 15; clone size: many; D gene: TRBD2; J gene: TRBJ2-1; V gene: TRBV6-4; CDR3 DNA: TGTGCCAGCAGTGATTTTGCGGGGGGCCTAGATGAGCAGTTCTTC; CDR3 protein: CASSDFAGGLDEQFF
CDR3 length: 15; clone size: -; D gene: -; J gene: TRBJ2-2; V gene: TRBV6-4; CDR3 DNA: TGTGCCAGCAGCAAAACGGGAGAGAGCACCGGGGAGCTGTTTTTT; CDR3 protein: CASSKTGESTGELFF
CDR3 length: 16; clone size: -; D gene: -; J gene: TRBJ1-1; V gene: TRBV28; CDR3 DNA: TGTGCCAGCAGTTTACCCAACAGCAGGGGTAGGACTGAAGCTTTCTTT; CDR3 protein: CASSLPNSRGRTEAFF
CDR3 length: 14; clone size: few; D gene: -; J gene: TRBJ1-1; V gene: TRBV5-1; CDR3 DNA: TGCGCCAGCAGCTTGGCCTGGGGTAACACTGAAGCTTTCTTT; CDR3 protein: CASSLAWGNTEAFF
CDR3 length: 22; clone size: many; D gene: TRBD2; J gene: TRBJ2-1; V gene: TRBV20-1; CDR3 DNA: TGCAGTGCTAGAGGCGGAGGGGGGTCCTTGACTAGCGGGAGACGATCCTACAATGAGCAGTTCTTC; CDR3 protein: CSARGGGGSLTSGRRSYNEQFF
CDR3 length: 14; clone size: medium-sized; D gene: -; J gene: TRBJ2-2; V gene: TRBV24-1; CDR3 DNA: TGTGCCACCAGTGACCACAGGGACACCGGGGAGCTGTTTTTT; CDR3 protein: CATSDHRDTGELFF
CDR3 length: 12; clone size: many; D gene: -; J gene: TRBJ1-1; V gene: TRBV7-2; CDR3 DNA: TGTGCCAGCAGCCCAGCAAGGGCCGAGGCTTTCTTT; CDR3 protein: CASSPARAEAFF
CDR3 length: 13; clone size: many; D gene: -; J gene: TRBJ2-5; V gene: TRBV29-1; CDR3 DNA: TGCAGCGTTGATGGTCTAGACAGGGAGACCCAGTACTTC; CDR3 protein: CSVDGLDRETQYF
CDR3 length: 12; clone size: many; D gene: -; J gene: TRBJ2-5; V gene: TRBV7-9; CDR3 DNA: TGTGCCAGCAGCTCTATGGCGGAGACCCAGTACTTC; CDR3 protein: CASSSMAETQYF
CDR3 length: 14; clone size: -; D gene: TRBD1; J gene: TRBJ1-4; V gene: TRBV5-1; CDR3 DNA: TGCGCCAGCAGCTACCAGGGGGGTGCTGAAAAACTGTTTTTT; CDR3 protein: CASSYQGGAEKLFF
CDR3 length: 14; clone size: -; D gene: -; J gene: TRBJ1-1; V gene: TRBV6-6; CDR3 DNA: TGTGCCAGCCTTATGGGGCAGGGAAGGACTGAAGCTTTCTTT; CDR3 protein: CASLMGQGRTEAFF
CDR3 length: 14; clone size: -; D gene: -; J gene: TRBJ1-1; V gene: TRBV18; CDR3 DNA: TGTGCCAGCTCACCGGAATCCATGAACAATGAAGCTTTCTTT; CDR3 protein: CASSPESMNNEAFF
CDR3 length: 14; clone size: few; D gene: -; J gene: TRBJ2-3; V gene: TRBV12-3/TRBV12-4; CDR3 DNA: TGTGCCAGCAGGGTGATGGGCAGCACAGATACGCAGTATTTT; CDR3 protein: CASRVMGSTDTQYF
CDR3 length: 21; clone size: -; D gene: -; J gene: TRBJ2-6; V gene: TRBV30; CDR3 DNA: TGTGCCTGGAGTGTAGGTTTGAGAATTCTACTGGCTTCCTCTGGGGCCAACGTCCTGACTTTC; CDR3 protein: CAWSVGLRILLASSGANVLTF
CDR3 length: 13; clone size: many; D gene: TRBD2; J gene: TRBJ2-5; V gene: TRBV6-5; CDR3 DNA: TGTGCCAGCAGGGGACTAGGGGGAGAGACCCAGTACTTC; CDR3 protein: CASRGLGGETQYF
CDR3 length: 14; clone size: -; D gene: -; J gene: TRBJ2-5; V gene: TRBV6-5; CDR3 DNA: TGTGCCAGCTCACCGGGTTTTGGCGCAGAGACCCAGTACTTC; CDR3 protein: CASSPGFGAETQYF
CDR3 length: 15; clone size: many; D gene: TRBD2; J gene: TRBJ2-5; V gene: TRBV2; CDR3 DNA: TGTGCCAGCAGTGAAGGCGGGAGGTACCAAGAGACCCAGTACTTC; CDR3 protein: CASSEGGRYQETQYF
CDR3 length: 14; clone size: many; D gene: -; J gene: TRBJ1-1; V gene: TRBV20-1; CDR3 DNA: TGCAGTGCTAGAGTGCCGGGCAGAAACACTGAAGCTTTCTTT; CDR3 protein: CSARVPGRNTEAFF
CDR3 length: 12; clone size: many; D gene: -; J gene: TRBJ1-1; V gene: TRBV29-1; CDR3 DNA: TGCAGCGTTGAATCGTGGAACACTGAAGCTTTCTTT; CDR3 protein: CSVESWNTEAFF
CDR3 length: 13; clone size: many; D gene: -; J gene: TRBJ1-5; V gene: TRBV12-3/TRBV12-4; CDR3 DNA: TGTGCCAGCACCTTGAGGAGCAATCAGCCCCAGCATTTT; CDR3 protein: CASTLRSNQPQHF
CDR3 length: 13; clone size: many; D gene: -; J gene: TRBJ1-1; V gene: TRBV4-3; CDR3 DNA: TGCGCCAGCAGCCAAGAAAGAAGCACTGAAGCTTTCTTT; CDR3 protein: CASSQERSTEAFF
CDR3 length: 16; clone size: -; D gene: -; J gene: TRBJ1-6; V gene: TRBV7-2; CDR3 DNA: TGTGCCAGCAGCTTAGAGGCCACCAGCTATAATTCACCCCTCCACTTT; CDR3 protein: CASSLEATSYNSPLHF
CDR3 length: 15; clone size: many; D gene: TRBD2; J gene: TRBJ2-4; V gene: TRBV7-2; CDR3 DNA: TGTGCCAGCAGGAGCCGTCTGGCGGGAGACCCCCTCCAGTACTTC; CDR3 protein: CASRSRLAGDPLQYF
CDR3 length: 11; clone size: many; D gene: TRBD2; J gene: TRBJ2-5; V gene: TRBV3-1; CDR3 DNA: TGTGAAACTAGCGGGCGAGGGACCCAGTACTTC; CDR3 protein: CETSGRGTQYF
CDR3 length: 15; clone size: many; D gene: -; J gene: TRBJ2-5; V gene: TRBV29-1; CDR3 DNA: TGCAGCGTTGAAGGGGGGGCCGGACTCGGAGAGACCCAGTACTTC; CDR3 protein: CSVEGGAGLGETQYF
CDR3 length: 14; clone size: few; D gene: TRBD1; J gene: TRBJ1-1; V gene: TRBV6-5; CDR3 DNA: TGTGCCAGCAGTCATGGACAGGGGAGGACTGAAGCTTTCTTT; CDR3 protein: CASSHGQGRTEAFF
CDR3 length: 14; clone size: -; D gene: -; J gene: TRBJ1-2; V gene: TRBV6-2/TRBV6-3; CDR3 DNA: TGTGCCAGCACCCTGACGGATGGGACTCATGGCTGCACCTTC; CDR3 protein: CASTLTDGTHGCTF
CDR3 length: 15; clone size: few; D gene: TRBD1; J gene: TRBJ1-2; V gene: TRBV30; CDR3 DNA: TGTGCCTGGAGTTTGACCGGGACAGGGCCAGGGGGCTACACCTTC; CDR3 protein: CAWSLTGTGPGGYTF
CDR3 length: 13; clone size: many; D gene: -; J gene: TRBJ2-7; V gene: TRBV2; CDR3 DNA: TGTGCCAGCAGTGAATACGTACACTACGAGCAGTACTTC; CDR3 protein: CASSEYVHYEQYF
CDR3 length: 13; clone size: many; D gene: -; J gene: TRBJ1-5; V gene: TRBV12-3/TRBV12-4; CDR3 DNA: TGTGCCAGCAGTCCCTCCAGCAATCAGCCCCAGCATTTT; CDR3 protein: CASSPSSNQPQHF
CDR3 length: 18; clone size: many; D gene: -; J gene: TRBJ1-1; V gene: TRBV6-6; CDR3 DNA: TGTGCCAGCAGTTACGGCTCCCGGGGAATACTGGCGAACACTGAAGCTTTCTTT; CDR3 protein: CASSYGSRGILANTEAFF